Following are 8 T cell receptor beta chains from one sample sequenced in a study of cytomegalovirus exposure and HLA in healthy donors. PCR amplification relied on 60 Vbeta primers (plus 13 Jbeta primers). Produced via immunoSEQ multiplex PCR; TCRdb's table is partial and in-frame only. The sample carries 200,000 or so clones, roughly four fifths recorded once. Sequenced sample: PBMCs. These receptors all stem from a girl under 18 in good health and CMV-seronegative.

The rearrangement links TRBV19 to TRBJ1-4, with D possibly matching TRBD1 (5 bases). This CDR3 comprises 14 residues. The ends were cut back, 7 bases at V and 8 bases at J, with 17 bases in the middle. Germline CDR1 LNHDA, CDR2 SQIVND (reference sequence). CDR3 loop: CASTPSGTPEKLFF. The CDR3, as DNA: TGTGCCAGTACCCCGTCCGGGACTCCAGAAAAACTGTTTTTT.

This clone showed up just a few times. V gene TRBV11-2 combines with J gene TRBJ2-1, with 9 bases fitting TRBD1. J lost 9 bases, V lost 3 bases, and 9 bases had no gene match. This CDR3 spans 15 amino acids. Germline CDR1 and CDR2: SGHAT and FQNNGV. CDR3 protein: CASSFGTGNDIEQFF. The CDR3 DNA sequence: TGTGCCAGCAGCTTCGGGACAGGGAATGACATTGAGCAGTTCTTC.

The J gene is TRBJ1-4, the V gene TRBV6-6; D possibly corresponds to TRBD1 (5 bases). Deletions cut 4 bases from V and 2 bases from J, with 14 bases between. The CDR3 covers 16 residues. Germline V gene sequence: CDR1 MNHNY, CDR2 SVGAGI (reference sequence). CDR3: CASSSGPFTTNEKLFF. CDR3 nucleotide sequence: TGTGCCAGCAGTTCAGGGCCCTTTACCACTAATGAAAAACTGTTTTTT.

The chain is built from TRBV19 and TRBJ1-5; D is undetermined. The CDR3 length is 16 residues. Germline CDR1 LNHDA, CDR2 SQIVND (reference sequence). V lost 6 bases to trimming and J lost 4 bases, with 19 bases between them. The CDR3 protein is CASRDLPAGWNQPQHF. For the CDR3, the DNA is TGTGCCAGTAGAGACCTCCCCGCGGGTTGGAATCAGCCCCAGCATTTT.

The chain has TRBV6-1 and TRBJ2-5; D not certain. Trimming shortened V by 1 base and J by 5 bases, and 8 bases separated the two germline ends. CDR3 length: 13 residues. CDR1 is MNHNS, CDR2 SASEGT, per germline. Here the CDR3 reads CASSEDPRETQYF. In nucleotides, the CDR3 is TGTGCCAGCAGTGAAGACCCCAGGGAGACCCAGTACTTC.

The V call is TRBV19, the J call TRBJ1-2; D possibly corresponds to TRBD1 (5 bases). Trimming removed 5 bases from V and 4 bases from J, with 11 bases in between. The germline V gene encodes CDR1 LNHDA and CDR2 SQIVND (reference sequence). The CDR3 contains 13 residues. Here the CDR3 DNA reads TGTGCCAGTAGTGCCGACAGAGTCTATGGCTACACCTTC. Translated: CASSADRVYGYTF.

The rearrangement links TRBV30 to TRBJ2-5, with TRBD1 identical over 9 bases. The CDR3 is 13 residues long. The J segment lost 3 bases and the V segment lost 1 base, leaving 0 bases of the junction unmatched. Germline CDR1 reads GTSNPN; CDR2 reads SVGIG (reference sequence). The CDR3 loop reads CAWSGQGEETQYF. The CDR3 DNA reads as TGTGCCTGGAGTGGACAGGGGGAAGAGACCCAGTACTTC.

The chain joins TRBV2 to TRBJ2-2, with 9 positions matching TRBD2. The CDR3 length is 16 residues. The germline V gene has CDR1 SNHLY and CDR2 FYNNEI. With V trimmed by 8 bases and J by 3 bases, 10 bases remained unmatched. CDR3 region: CASGKDSGSDTGELFF. The CDR3 nucleotides are TGTGCCAGCGGGAAGGATAGCGGGAGTGACACCGGGGAGCTGTTTTTT.